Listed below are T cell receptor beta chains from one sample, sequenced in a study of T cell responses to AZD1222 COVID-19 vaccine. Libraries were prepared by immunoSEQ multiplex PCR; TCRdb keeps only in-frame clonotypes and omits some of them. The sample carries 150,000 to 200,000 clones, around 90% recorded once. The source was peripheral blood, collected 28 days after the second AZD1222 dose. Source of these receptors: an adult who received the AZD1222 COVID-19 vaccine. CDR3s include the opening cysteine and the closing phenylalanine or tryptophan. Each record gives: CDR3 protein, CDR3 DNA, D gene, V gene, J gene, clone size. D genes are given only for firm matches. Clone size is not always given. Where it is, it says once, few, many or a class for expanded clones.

CDR3aa: CASSEQMQGEAFF
CDR3nt: TGTGCCAGCAGCGAACAAATGCAGGGGGAAGCTTTCTTT
d_gene: .
v_gene: TRBV9
j_gene: TRBJ1-1
abundance: .

CDR3aa: CASTPGLAGVSYEQYF
CDR3nt: TGTGCCAGCACTCCCGGACTAGCGGGGGTATCCTACGAGCAGTACTTC
d_gene: TRBD2
v_gene: TRBV4-2
j_gene: TRBJ2-7
abundance: once

CDR3aa: CASSHPTRGSPLHF
CDR3nt: TGTGCCAGCAGCCATCCAACGCGGGGATCACCCCTCCACTTT
d_gene: .
v_gene: TRBV3-1/TRBV3-2
j_gene: TRBJ1-6
abundance: once

CDR3aa: CASKRRETQYF
CDR3nt: TGTGCCAGCAAGCGACGAGAGACCCAGTACTTC
d_gene: .
v_gene: TRBV28
j_gene: TRBJ2-5
abundance: .

CDR3aa: CASQGGGFEKLFF
CDR3nt: TGTGCCAGTCAAGGAGGGGGTTTCGAAAAACTGTTTTTT
d_gene: .
v_gene: TRBV18
j_gene: TRBJ1-4
abundance: .

CDR3aa: CASSYRQGTYEQYF
CDR3nt: TGTGCCAGCAGTTACAGACAGGGGACCTACGAGCAGTACTTC
d_gene: TRBD1
v_gene: TRBV27
j_gene: TRBJ2-7
abundance: .

CDR3aa: CASSPGQRQETQYF
CDR3nt: TGTGCCAGCAGCCCGGGGCAGAGACAAGAGACCCAGTACTTC
d_gene: .
v_gene: TRBV7-2
j_gene: TRBJ2-5
abundance: .

CDR3aa: CASTYHPNQPQHF
CDR3nt: TGTGCCAGCACTTACCACCCGAATCAGCCCCAGCATTTT
d_gene: .
v_gene: TRBV2
j_gene: TRBJ1-5
abundance: .

CDR3aa: CASSPPGAGGVWNEQFF
CDR3nt: TGTGCCAGCAGCCCCCCCGGAGCGGGAGGGGTTTGGAATGAGCAGTTCTTC
d_gene: TRBD2
v_gene: TRBV13
j_gene: TRBJ2-1
abundance: few

CDR3aa: CASIHTEIYYGYTF
CDR3nt: TGCGCCAGCATTCACACCGAAATTTACTATGGCTACACCTTC
d_gene: .
v_gene: TRBV10-1
j_gene: TRBJ1-2
abundance: .

CDR3aa: CASSSPQGLETQYF
CDR3nt: TGTGCCAGCAGTTCACCCCAGGGTCTGGAGACCCAGTACTTC
d_gene: .
v_gene: TRBV6-2/TRBV6-3
j_gene: TRBJ2-5
abundance: .

CDR3aa: CSVTSGGETQYF
CDR3nt: TGCAGCGTTACTAGCGGGGGGGAGACCCAGTACTTC
d_gene: TRBD2
v_gene: TRBV29-1
j_gene: TRBJ2-5
abundance: .

CDR3aa: CASSRDRDNYGYTF
CDR3nt: TGTGCCAGCTCACGAGACCGGGATAACTATGGCTACACCTTC
d_gene: .
v_gene: TRBV18
j_gene: TRBJ1-2
abundance: .

CDR3aa: CASSAETNTYEQYF
CDR3nt: TGCGCCAGCAGCGCAGAGACAAACACCTACGAGCAGTACTTC
d_gene: .
v_gene: TRBV5-1
j_gene: TRBJ2-7
abundance: .

CDR3aa: CASSPGQGRVKTEAFF
CDR3nt: TGTGCCAGCTCCCCAGGGCAGGGGCGCGTGAAAACTGAAGCTTTCTTT
d_gene: .
v_gene: TRBV18
j_gene: TRBJ1-1
abundance: .

CDR3aa: CASSNKGGRGNSPLHF
CDR3nt: TGTGCCAGTAGTAACAAGGGGGGCCGGGGAAATTCACCCCTCCACTTT
d_gene: .
v_gene: TRBV19
j_gene: TRBJ1-6
abundance: .

CDR3aa: CASSLVGGPASYNEQFF
CDR3nt: TGTGCCAGCAGCTTAGTCGGGGGACCGGCATCCTACAATGAGCAGTTCTTC
d_gene: .
v_gene: TRBV7-2
j_gene: TRBJ2-1
abundance: .

CDR3aa: CASSVEQGEQFF
CDR3nt: TGTGCCAGCAGCGTAGAACAGGGCGAGCAGTTCTTC
d_gene: .
v_gene: TRBV9
j_gene: TRBJ2-1
abundance: .

CDR3aa: CASSQEVGEQFF
CDR3nt: TGTGCCAGCAGCCAAGAGGTGGGTGAGCAGTTCTTC
d_gene: .
v_gene: TRBV3-1/TRBV3-2
j_gene: TRBJ2-1
abundance: .

CDR3aa: CASSLLASAGEESGYTF
CDR3nt: TGCGCCAGCAGCCTACTCGCGTCAGCAGGGGAGGAATCTGGCTACACCTTC
d_gene: .
v_gene: TRBV5-1
j_gene: TRBJ1-2
abundance: .

CDR3aa: CASSAHTGDSYEQYF
CDR3nt: TGTGCCAGCAGCGCCCACACGGGGGACTCCTACGAGCAGTACTTC
d_gene: .
v_gene: TRBV9
j_gene: TRBJ2-7
abundance: .

CDR3aa: CASSYSPRELRPLMNTEAFF
CDR3nt: TGTGCCAGCAGTTACTCCCCCCGGGAACTTCGGCCTCTCATGAACACTGAAGCTTTCTTT
d_gene: .
v_gene: TRBV6-2/TRBV6-3
j_gene: TRBJ1-1
abundance: .